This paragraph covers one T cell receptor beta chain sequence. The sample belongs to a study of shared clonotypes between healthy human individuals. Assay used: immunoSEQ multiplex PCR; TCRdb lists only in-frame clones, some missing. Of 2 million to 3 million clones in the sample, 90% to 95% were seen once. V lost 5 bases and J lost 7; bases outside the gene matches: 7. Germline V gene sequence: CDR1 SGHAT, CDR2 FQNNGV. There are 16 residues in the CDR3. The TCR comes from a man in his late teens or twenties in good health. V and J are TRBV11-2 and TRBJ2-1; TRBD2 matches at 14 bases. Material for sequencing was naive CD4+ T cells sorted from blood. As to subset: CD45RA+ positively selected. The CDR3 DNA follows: TGTGCCAGCAGCCTAAGACTAGCGGGAGGGTTGAATGAGCAGTTCTTC. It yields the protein CASSLRLAGGLNEQFF.